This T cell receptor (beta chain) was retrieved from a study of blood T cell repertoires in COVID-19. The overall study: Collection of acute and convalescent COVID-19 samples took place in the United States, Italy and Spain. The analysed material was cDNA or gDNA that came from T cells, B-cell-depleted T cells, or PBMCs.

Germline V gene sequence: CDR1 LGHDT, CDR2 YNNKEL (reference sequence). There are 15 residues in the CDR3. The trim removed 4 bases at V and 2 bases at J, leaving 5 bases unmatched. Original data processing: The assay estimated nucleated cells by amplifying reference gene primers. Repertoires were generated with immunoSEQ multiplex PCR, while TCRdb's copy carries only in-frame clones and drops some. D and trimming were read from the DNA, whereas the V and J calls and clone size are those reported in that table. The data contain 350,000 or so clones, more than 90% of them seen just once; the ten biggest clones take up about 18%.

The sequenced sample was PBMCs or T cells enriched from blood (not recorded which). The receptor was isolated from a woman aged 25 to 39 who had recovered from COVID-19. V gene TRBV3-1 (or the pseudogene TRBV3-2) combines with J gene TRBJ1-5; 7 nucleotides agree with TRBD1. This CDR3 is CASSRPGQCNQPQHF. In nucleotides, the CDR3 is TGTGCCAGCAGCCGTCCGGGACAGTGCAATCAGCCCCAGCATTTT.